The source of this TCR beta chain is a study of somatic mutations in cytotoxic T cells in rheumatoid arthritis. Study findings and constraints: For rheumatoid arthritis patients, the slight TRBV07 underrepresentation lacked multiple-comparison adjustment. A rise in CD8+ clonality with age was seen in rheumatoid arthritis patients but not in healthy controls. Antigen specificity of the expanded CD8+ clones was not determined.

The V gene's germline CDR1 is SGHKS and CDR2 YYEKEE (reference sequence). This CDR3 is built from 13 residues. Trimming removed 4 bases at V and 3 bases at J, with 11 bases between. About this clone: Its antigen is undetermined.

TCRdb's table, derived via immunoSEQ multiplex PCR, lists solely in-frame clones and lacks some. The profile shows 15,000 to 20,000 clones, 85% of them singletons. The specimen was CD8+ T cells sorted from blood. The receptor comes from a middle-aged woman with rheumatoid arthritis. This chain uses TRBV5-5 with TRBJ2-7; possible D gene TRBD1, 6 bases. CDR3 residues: CASSGDKIYEQYF. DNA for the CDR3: TGTGCCAGCAGCGGGGACAAAATCTACGAGCAGTACTTC.